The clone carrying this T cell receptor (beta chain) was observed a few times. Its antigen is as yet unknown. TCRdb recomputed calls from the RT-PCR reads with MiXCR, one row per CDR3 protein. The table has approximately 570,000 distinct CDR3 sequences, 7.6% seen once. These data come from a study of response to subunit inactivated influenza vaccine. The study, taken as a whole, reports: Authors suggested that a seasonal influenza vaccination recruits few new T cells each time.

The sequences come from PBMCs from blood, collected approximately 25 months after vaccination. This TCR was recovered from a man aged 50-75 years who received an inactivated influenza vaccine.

DNA for the CDR3: TGTGCCAGCAGTGGGCTCTATTCCACTGAAGCTTTCTTT. Translated, it gives CASSGLYSTEAFF. V usage is TRBV6-1 and J usage is TRBJ1-1; D is ambiguous. V lost 4 bases and J 4 bases, leaving 10 bases between the germline ends. There are 13 residues in the CDR3. Per the germline V gene, CDR1 is MNHNS and CDR2 is SASEGT.